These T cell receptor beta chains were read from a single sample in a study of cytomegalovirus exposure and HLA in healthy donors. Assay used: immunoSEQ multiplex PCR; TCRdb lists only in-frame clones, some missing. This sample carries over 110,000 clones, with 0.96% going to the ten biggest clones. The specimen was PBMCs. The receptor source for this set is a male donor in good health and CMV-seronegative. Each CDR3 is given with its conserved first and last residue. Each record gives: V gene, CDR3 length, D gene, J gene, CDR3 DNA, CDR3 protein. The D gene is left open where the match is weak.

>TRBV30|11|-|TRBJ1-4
TGTGCCTGGAGGGGAGACGAAAAACTGTTTTTT
CAWRGDEKLFF
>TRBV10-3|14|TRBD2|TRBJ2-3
TGTGCCATCAGCTCCGGGACTAGCGCAGATACGCAGTATTTT
CAISSGTSADTQYF
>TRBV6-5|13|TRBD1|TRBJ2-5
TGTGCCAGCACGGGACAGGGGGAAGAGACCCAGTACTTC
CASTGQGEETQYF
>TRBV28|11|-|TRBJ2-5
TGTGCCAGCACGAGTCGAGAGACCCAGTACTTC
CASTSRETQYF
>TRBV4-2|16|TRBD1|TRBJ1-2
TGTGCCAGCAGCCAAGACGCGCGACAGGGGTCCTATGGCTACACCTTC
CASSQDARQGSYGYTF
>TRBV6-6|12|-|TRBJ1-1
TGTGCCAGCAGTTACGGTGTGAGTTTAGCTTTCTTT
CASSYGVSLAFF
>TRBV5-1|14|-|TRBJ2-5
TGCGCCAGCAGCTTTCAGCGGAGCCAAGAGACCCAGTACTTC
CASSFQRSQETQYF
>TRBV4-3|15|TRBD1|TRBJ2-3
TGCGCCAGCAGCCACAGGACAGGGGTTAAAGATACGCAGTATTTT
CASSHRTGVKDTQYF
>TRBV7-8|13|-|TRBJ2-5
TGTGCCAGCAGCTTAGTGGAGAGGGAGACCCAGTACTTC
CASSLVERETQYF
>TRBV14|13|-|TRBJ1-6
TGTGCCAGCAGCCAATACGAGGATTCACCCCTCCACTTT
CASSQYEDSPLHF
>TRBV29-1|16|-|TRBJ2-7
TGCAGCGTGGGGGGAAGGGACCAAACCTCCTCCTACGAGCAGTACTTC
CSVGGRDQTSSYEQYF
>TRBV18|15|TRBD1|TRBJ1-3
TGTGCCAGCACCGCCGGGACAGGATCTGGAAACACCATATATTTT
CASTAGTGSGNTIYF
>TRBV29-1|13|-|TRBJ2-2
TGCAGCGTTGAAAGCGGGAACACCGGGGAGCTGTTTTTT
CSVESGNTGELFF
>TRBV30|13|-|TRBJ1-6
TGTGCCTGGAGTGTACCGGGGAATTCACCCCTCCACTTT
CAWSVPGNSPLHF
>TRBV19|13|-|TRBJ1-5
TGTGCCAGTAGCTACAGGGATGCTCAGCCCCAGCATTTT
CASSYRDAQPQHF
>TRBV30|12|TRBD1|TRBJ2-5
TGTGCCTGGAGTGGACAGGGCGAGACCCAGTACTTC
CAWSGQGETQYF
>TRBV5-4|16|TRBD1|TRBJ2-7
TGTGCCAGCAGCTTTCCTTTGGGACAGGGTACCTACGAGCAGTACTTC
CASSFPLGQGTYEQYF
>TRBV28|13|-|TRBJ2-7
TGTGCCAGCAGGACCCACCGGGGGTTCCGGGAGTACTTC
CASRTHRGFREYF
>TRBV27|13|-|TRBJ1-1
TGTGCCAGCAGCTCCGGGACTTACACTGAAGCTTTCTTT
CASSSGTYTEAFF
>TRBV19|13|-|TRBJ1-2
TGTGCCAGTACCTTGGCGGGGCAGGATGGCTACACCTTC
CASTLAGQDGYTF
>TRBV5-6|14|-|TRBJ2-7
TGTGCCAGCAGCTCCACAGGGAAGGCCTACGAGCAGTACTTC
CASSSTGKAYEQYF
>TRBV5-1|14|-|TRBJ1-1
TGCGCCAGCAGTTTCCGGGATCATAACACTGAAGCTTTCTTT
CASSFRDHNTEAFF
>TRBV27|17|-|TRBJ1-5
TGTGCCAGCAGTCTAACCGGGGATTCGACGAAATATCAGCCCCAGCATTTT
CASSLTGDSTKYQPQHF
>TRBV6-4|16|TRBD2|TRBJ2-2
TGTGCCAGCAGTGCCCTAGCGGGAGAGGTTTCCGGGGAGCTGTTTTTT
CASSALAGEVSGELFF
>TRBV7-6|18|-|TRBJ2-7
TGTGCCAGCAGCTCTAGACCCTCTGGGGCAGGGTTAAGCTACGAGCAGTACTTC
CASSSRPSGAGLSYEQYF
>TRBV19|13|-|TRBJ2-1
TGTGCCAGTAGTCCCAATAGCGGAAATGAGCAGTTCTTC
CASSPNSGNEQFF
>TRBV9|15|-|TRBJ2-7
TGTGCCAGCAGCGCACCCCCTCGGGGTCGTTACGAGCAGTACTTC
CASSAPPRGRYEQYF
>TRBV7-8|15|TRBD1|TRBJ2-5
TGTGCCAGCAGCTCCATGACAGGGGAGGTAGAGACCCAGTACTTC
CASSSMTGEVETQYF
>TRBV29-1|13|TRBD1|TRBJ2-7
TGCAGCGTTGAAATTGACAGGGGGCGGGAGCAGTACTTC
CSVEIDRGREQYF
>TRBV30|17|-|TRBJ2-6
TGTGCCTGGAGTGGAGGAGGCGGGTTAACTGGGGCCAACGTCCTGACTTTC
CAWSGGGGLTGANVLTF
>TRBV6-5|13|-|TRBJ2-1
TGTGCCAGCAGTTACCCGACTAGTCATGAGCAGTTCTTC
CASSYPTSHEQFF
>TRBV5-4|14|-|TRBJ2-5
TGTGCCAGCAGCCCCGGACAACAACAAGAGACCCAGTACTTC
CASSPGQQQETQYF
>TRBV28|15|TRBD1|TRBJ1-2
TGTGCCAGCAGTTCCCGACAGGGAGGAGGTGAGGGCTACACCTTC
CASSSRQGGGEGYTF
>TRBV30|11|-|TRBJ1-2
TGTGCCAGAAGAGGCGGGTCCGGCTACACCTTC
CARRGGSGYTF
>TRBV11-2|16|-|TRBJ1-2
TGTGCCAGCAGCTTAGACAGAGGGATGGGGATGGATGGCTACACCTTC
CASSLDRGMGMDGYTF
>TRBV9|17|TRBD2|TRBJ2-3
TGTGCCAGCAGCGATTTAGGAGGGAGGGAGGTCAGAGATACGCAGTATTTT
CASSDLGGREVRDTQYF
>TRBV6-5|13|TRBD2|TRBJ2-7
TGTGCCAGCAGCCGTGGACTAGATAACGAGCAGTACTTC
CASSRGLDNEQYF
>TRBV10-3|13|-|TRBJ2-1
TGTGCCATCAGTGACCTACAGGACAATGAGCAGTTCTTC
CAISDLQDNEQFF